Presented here are 21 T cell receptor beta chains from one specimen sequenced in a study of response to subunit inactivated influenza vaccine. TCRdb re-called the RT-PCR reads with MiXCR, one entry per CDR3 protein. The table shows approximately 500,000 distinct CDR3 sequences, with 20% to 25% occurring only once. The data also belong to a second study, concerning T cells expressing NK-cell markers. From that study: cDNA encoding TCR beta was synthesized via 5'RACE template switching incorporating UMIs.

The sample consisted of CD4+ T cells sorted from PBMCs, taken 11 to 12 days after vaccination. Receptors were obtained from a man between 50 and 59 years old who received an inactivated influenza vaccine.

This CDR3 is CASSLGLAGRNIQYF. The CDR3 DNA sequence: TGTGCCAGCAGCCTTGGACTAGCGGGGAGAAACATTCAGTACTTC. The chain employs TRBV11-2 and TRBJ2-4, with 12 bases aligning to TRBD2. The trim removed 5 bases at V and 6 bases at J, leaving 5 bases unmatched. The CDR3 contains 15 residues. Germline V gene data show CDR1 as SGHAT and CDR2 as FQNNGV.

The genes are TRBV19 and TRBJ2-1; 13 bases map to TRBD2. The CDR3 extends over 16 amino acids. The germline CDR1 and CDR2 sequences are LNHDA and SQIVND (reference sequence). V shed 5 bases, J shed 6 bases, and the junction held 7 bases outside the gene matches. As DNA, the CDR3 is TGTGCCAGTAGTCCCCAAGGACTAGCGGGAGCCAATGAGCAGTTCTTC. Amino acid sequence: CASSPQGLAGANEQFF.

The chain is built from TRBV14 and TRBJ2-3; the match to TRBD2 covers 13 bases. Trimming cost V 6 bases and J 7 bases; bases outside gene matches: 10. The length of the CDR3 is 16 residues. Germline values: CDR1 SGHDN, CDR2 FVKESK. CDR3 residues: CASSLLAGGSVNTQYF. In DNA, the CDR3 is TGTGCCAGCAGTCTACTAGCGGGAGGGTCTGTTAATACGCAGTATTTT.

This chain links TRBV14 with TRBJ2-1; unclear D gene. Germline V gives CDR1 SGHDN, CDR2 FVKESK. V was shortened by 0 bases and J by 8 bases, with 14 bases between the two germline ends. The CDR3 extends over 15 amino acids. The CDR3 loop reads CASSQDYRVKDEQFF. In nucleotides, the CDR3 is TGTGCCAGCAGCCAAGATTATAGAGTTAAGGATGAGCAGTTCTTC.

The chain employs TRBV4-3 and TRBJ2-2; no clear D. V dropped 3 bases and J dropped 1 base, with 9 bases sitting between them. CDR1 and CDR2 from the germline V gene are LGHNA and YSLEER. The CDR3 has 15 amino acids. The CDR3 sequence: CASSQQQRNTGELFF. CDR3 bases: TGCGCCAGCAGCCAGCAGCAGAGGAACACCGGGGAGCTGTTTTTT.

This clonotype was recorded a few times. V usage is TRBV29-1 and J usage is TRBJ1-1; D ambiguous. The length of the CDR3 is 12 residues. Trimming removed 2 bases from V and 3 bases from J, with 7 bases in between. Germline CDR1 is SQVTM and CDR2 is ANQGSEA. In DNA, the CDR3 is TGCAGCGTTGAACCATTCGACACTGAAGCTTTCTTT. It is translated as CSVEPFDTEAFF.

This chain uses TRBV7-2 with TRBJ1-4; the D is unclear. The CDR3 is 16 residues long. Trimming stripped 1 base from V and 8 bases from J, with 17 bases between. Germline V gene lookup returns CDR1 SGHTA and CDR2 FQGNSA. CDR3 bases: TGTGCCAGCAGCTTAGGATTACTGAGGCCCGGGGAAAAACTGTTTTTT. Encoded protein: CASSLGLLRPGEKLFF.

The chain is built from TRBV29-1 and TRBJ2-7, with D perhaps matching TRBD1 (6 bases). The CDR3 totals 12 residues. V was cut by 1 base and J by 4 bases, with 8 bases left in between. Germline CDR1 is SQVTM and CDR2 is ANQGSEA. CDR3 amino acids: CSVEVQGYEQYF. For the CDR3, the DNA is TGCAGCGTTGAAGTCCAGGGGTACGAGCAGTACTTC.

This clonotype was picked up a small number of times. The chain employs TRBV20-1 and TRBJ2-3; the match to TRBD2 covers 7 bases. The CDR3 is made up of 15 amino acids. V shed 6 bases and J 1 base; nucleotides not matched to a gene: 10. Germline V lookup: CDR1 DFQATT, CDR2 SNEGSKA (reference sequence). The CDR3 nucleotides are TGCAGTGCCAACCCGAGTAGCGGGCGCACAGATACGCAGTATTTT. Its protein is CSANPSSGRTDTQYF.

This clonotype has a handful of counts. The V and J genes are TRBV5-1 and TRBJ2-7; possibly TRBD1 for D (7 bases). V was clipped by 2 bases and J by 3 bases, with 12 bases between them. CDR1 and CDR2 from the germline V gene are SGHRS and YFSETQ. The CDR3 sequence is 14 residues long. The CDR3 DNA reads as TGCGCCAGCAGCTTTTCCCAGGGGGGCTACGAGCAGTACTTC. This codes for CASSFSQGGYEQYF.

This clonotype was seen a few times. The chain carries TRBV6-5 and TRBJ1-2; D not resolved. The V gene lost 0 bases and the J gene lost 4 bases, with 9 bases spanning the gap. Germline CDR1 is MNHEY and CDR2 is SVGAGI. The CDR3 is 14 residues long. The CDR3 nucleotides read TGTGCCAGCAGTTACTCCCTTATGGTCTATGGCTACACCTTC. Its protein product is CASSYSLMVYGYTF.

This clonotype has only a few counts. The genes are TRBV11-1 and TRBJ2-1, with TRBD1 matching over 11 bases. Trimming took 6 bases from V and 8 from J; bases not matched to a gene: 6. CDR3 length equals 14 residues. Germline CDR1 reads SGHAT; CDR2 reads FQDESV (reference sequence). This CDR3 reads CASRDRGLFYEQFF. As DNA, the CDR3 is TGTGCCAGCAGGGACAGGGGGCTCTTCTATGAGCAGTTCTTC.

The chain has TRBV6-1 and TRBJ1-6; D is perhaps TRBD1 (5 bases). Germline CDR1 MNHNS, CDR2 SASEGT. The V gene lost 7 bases and the J gene lost 6 bases, with 13 bases spanning the gap. The CDR3 covers 14 residues. The CDR3 here is CASNPGRFNSPLHF. CDR3 in DNA: TGTGCCAGCAATCCGGGACGGTTTAATTCACCCCTCCACTTT.

This clonotype was detected only a few times. The chain has TRBV10-3 and TRBJ1-1; tentative D call: TRBD1 (6 bases). Germline V gene lookup returns CDR1 ENHRY and CDR2 SYGVKD. Deletions cut 4 bases from V and 0 bases from J, with 12 bases between. CDR3 length: 15 residues. The CDR3 nucleotides are TGTGCCATCAGTGGGAAGGACAGTATGAACACTGAAGCTTTCTTT. This codes for CAISGKDSMNTEAFF.

This clonotype has more than one count but fewer than ten. CDR3 in DNA: TGTGCCAGCAGCTCTTATGAGGGACTAGGGGTTTGGGGCTACACCTTC. Its translation is CASSSYEGLGVWGYTF. This rearrangement joins TRBV7-2 to TRBJ1-2; tentatively, D is TRBD1 (5 bases). The CDR3 runs to 16 residues. Germline V gene sequence: CDR1 SGHTA, CDR2 FQGNSA. Deletions cut 4 bases from V and 8 bases from J, with 23 bases between.

This clonotype was observed a handful of times. This chain uses TRBV20-1 with TRBJ2-1, with a tentative D call TRBD2 (6 bases). The CDR3 contains 14 residues. V was clipped by 5 bases and J by 6 bases, with 17 bases between them. Germline CDR1 and CDR2: DFQATT and SNEGSKA (reference sequence). The CDR3 loop reads CSALLAGMGNEQFF. The CDR3 nucleotides are TGCAGTGCTCTACTAGCAGGAATGGGCAATGAGCAGTTCTTC.

The sample holds a few counts of this clonotype. V and J are TRBV20-1 and TRBJ1-1; 10 positions agree with TRBD1. V lost 5 bases to trimming and J lost 4 bases; unmatched junction nucleotides: 7. Germline V lookup: CDR1 DFQATT, CDR2 SNEGSKA (reference sequence). The CDR3 spans 14 residues. Here the CDR3 reads CSAAWTGGITEAFF. The CDR3 region has the DNA TGCAGTGCTGCTTGGACAGGGGGGATCACTGAAGCTTTCTTT.

This clonotype came up many times. The gene calls are TRBV6-2 or TRBV6-3 and TRBJ1-5; TRBD1 is a possible D gene (5 bases). Germline V gives CDR1 MNHEY, CDR2 SVGEGT. V was trimmed by 2 bases and J by 7 bases, leaving 18 bases between them. This CDR3 contains 16 residues. In DNA form, the CDR3 reads TGTGCCAGCAGTTACGTTGAGGGGCAGGTAAACCAGCCCCAGCATTTT. This gives the protein CASSYVEGQVNQPQHF.

This clonotype was seen only a few times. The J gene is TRBJ2-5, the V gene TRBV20-1, with TRBD2 identical over 9 bases. Per germline, CDR1 DFQATT and CDR2 SNEGSKA (reference sequence). Unmatched junction bases numbered 5, after V lost 4 bases and J lost 2 bases. The CDR3 is made up of 14 amino acids. Here the CDR3 reads CSATSSGAQETQYF. The DNA of the CDR3 is TGCAGTGCTACGTCTAGCGGGGCGCAAGAGACCCAGTACTTC.

The V call is TRBV5-1, the J call TRBJ2-3; D might be TRBD2 (5 bases). CDR1 is SGHRS, CDR2 YFSETQ, per germline. V dropped 4 bases and J dropped 1 base, with 13 bases sitting between them. This CDR3 contains 15 residues. CDR3 in amino acids: CASSPGGLGTDTQYF. CDR3 bases: TGCGCCAGCAGCCCAGGAGGTCTGGGCACAGATACGCAGTATTTT.

The rearrangement links TRBV4-3 to TRBJ2-7; 8 bases agree with TRBD2. The CDR3 contains 16 residues. Germline V lookup: CDR1 LGHNA, CDR2 YSLEER. Trimming removed 1 base from V and 2 bases from J; junction bases left unmatched: 7. In DNA, the CDR3 is TGCGCCAGCAGCCAAGCGTACGGGGGGGGCGCCTACGAGCAGTACTTC. Translated: CASSQAYGGGAYEQYF.